The next 15 T cell receptor beta chains were all read from a single sample in a study of early stage breast cancer tumors. The assay was immunoSEQ multiplex PCR, and TCRdb's table has in-frame clones only and misses some. Among under 35,000 clones listed, about four fifths were seen once. What was sequenced was blood. These receptors were taken from a person in their fifties or sixties with breast cancer.

This clone was seen more than once but under ten times. V usage is TRBV6-1 and J usage is TRBJ2-3; 11 bases agree with TRBD2. The CDR3 has 16 residues. The ends lost 3 bases at V and 4 bases at J; junction bases unmatched: 6. CDR1 MNHNS and CDR2 SASEGT come from the germline V gene. The CDR3 here is CASSDHLAGGPDTQYF. DNA for the CDR3: TGTGCCAGCAGTGATCACCTAGCGGGGGGTCCAGATACGCAGTATTTT.

The rearrangement links TRBV6-4 to TRBJ2-1; TRBD2 is a possible D gene (6 bases). CDR1 is MRHNA and CDR2 is SNTAGT in the germline V gene. The length of the CDR3 is 13 residues. The V end lost 3 bases, the J end lost 12 bases, and 15 bases lay between the germline ends. The CDR3 sequence is CASSDFAGSGQFF. The CDR3, as DNA: TGTGCCAGCAGTGATTTCGCCGGGAGCGGGCAGTTCTTC.

V and J are TRBV7-9 and TRBJ1-5, with 8 bases lining up with TRBD1. Losses at the gene ends were 6 bases for V and 2 bases for J; bases not matched to a gene: 6. The CDR3 contains 15 residues. Germline values: CDR1 SEHNR, CDR2 FQNEAQ (reference sequence). The DNA for the CDR3 is TGTGCCAGCAGTGGACAGGGTGTTGGCAATCAGCCCCAGCATTTT. Translation gives CASSGQGVGNQPQHF.

The J gene is TRBJ1-3, the V gene TRBV6-1; D is unresolved. This CDR3 spans 15 amino acids. Trimming left V 10 bases short and J 4 bases short, with 20 bases between. The germline V gene encodes CDR1 MNHNS and CDR2 SASEGT. The CDR3 DNA reads TGTGCCAATAGGAGCTCTCTCCTGGAAGGAAACACCATATATTTT. Translation gives CANRSSLLEGNTIYF.

The sample holds one count of this clone. This rearrangement joins TRBV5-6 to TRBJ1-2; the D gene is possibly TRBD1 (6 bases). The germline CDR1 and CDR2 sequences are SGHDT and YYEEEE. This CDR3 has 16 residues. V was trimmed by 0 bases and J by 4 bases, leaving 16 bases between them. The CDR3 loop is CASSLEGPGAGYGYTF. CDR3 DNA sequence: TGTGCCAGCAGCTTGGAAGGGCCAGGGGCAGGCTATGGCTACACCTTC.

In DNA, the CDR3 is TGTGCCTGGAGCTTGGGGGGGGTCGAGCAGTACTTC. It translates to CAWSLGGVEQYF. The chain uses TRBV30 and TRBJ2-7, with 7 bases that match TRBD2. Losses at the gene ends were 3 bases for V and 6 bases for J; bases not matched to a gene: 5. The CDR3 length is 12 residues. Per the germline V gene, CDR1 is GTSNPN and CDR2 is SVGIG (reference sequence).

This sequence joins TRBV6-5 and TRBJ1-5; D possibly corresponds to TRBD1 (5 bases). With 5 bases removed from V and 9 bases from J, the gap between germline ends came to 17 bases. Germline values: CDR1 MNHEY, CDR2 SVGAGI. This CDR3 is 14 amino acids long. This CDR3 reads CASSRMGPGRPQHF. CDR3 sequence (DNA): TGTGCCAGCAGTAGAATGGGGCCTGGTCGGCCCCAGCATTTT.

This clone was seen once. CDR3 sequence (DNA): TGTGCCAGTCATCCAGGGTCTAATTCACCCCTCCACTTT. This sequence encodes CASHPGSNSPLHF. This chain connects TRBV19 to TRBJ1-6, with D perhaps TRBD1 (5 bases). CDR1 is LNHDA, CDR2 SQIVND, per germline (reference sequence). The CDR3 consists of 13 residues. The V gene lost 8 bases and the J gene lost 6 bases, with 11 bases spanning the gap. Using reference TRBV19 and TRBJ1-6 for the parts outside the CDR3, the full variable domain is DGGITQSPKYLFRKEGQNVTLSCEQNLNHDAMYWYRQDPGQGLRLIYYSQIVNDFQKGDIAEGYSVSREKKESFPLTVTSAQKNPTAFYLCASHPGSNSPLHFGNGTRLTVT.

The chain carries TRBV29-1 and TRBJ2-5, with D unclear. Germline V gives CDR1 SQVTM, CDR2 ANQGSEA. Trimming pared 6 bases from V and 0 bases from J, leaving 11 bases between. The CDR3 contains 13 residues. This CDR3 is CSVRTAYQETQYF. The CDR3 coding sequence is TGCAGCGTCCGCACAGCGTACCAAGAGACCCAGTACTTC.

The table lists this clone with a count of one. This chain uses TRBV29-1 with TRBJ2-2; possibly TRBD2 for D (5 bases). In germline, CDR1 is SQVTM, CDR2 ANQGSEA. The CDR3 spans 15 residues. V dropped 0 bases and J dropped 7 bases, with 15 bases sitting between them. The CDR3 sequence: CSVEEMAGPGGELFF. The DNA for the CDR3 is TGCAGCGTTGAAGAGATGGCGGGCCCCGGCGGGGAGCTGTTTTTT.

The V and J genes are TRBV2 and TRBJ1-2, with D unclear. V was trimmed by 3 bases and J by 1 base, leaving 3 bases between them. The CDR3 consists of 12 residues. Per the germline V gene, CDR1 is SNHLY and CDR2 is FYNNEI. The CDR3 spells CASSEDNYGYTF. DNA for the CDR3: TGTGCCAGCAGTGAGGATAACTATGGCTACACCTTC.

The chain joins TRBV18 to TRBJ2-5, with a tentative D call TRBD2 (5 bases). The germline CDR1 and CDR2 sequences are KGHSH and LQKENI. CDR3 length: 15 residues. V dropped 3 bases and J dropped 3 bases, with 14 bases sitting between them. The CDR3 sequence: CASSPTPAGEETQYF. The CDR3 nucleotides are TGTGCCAGCTCACCGACCCCAGCCGGGGAAGAGACCCAGTACTTC.

The gene calls are TRBV4-3 and TRBJ2-6; D ambiguous. In germline, CDR1 is LGHNA, CDR2 YSLEER. Trimming pared 0 bases from V and 2 bases from J, leaving 8 bases between. The CDR3 spans 16 residues. DNA for the CDR3: TGCGCCAGCAGCCAAGAGGGTTACGCTGGGGCCAACGTCCTGACTTTC. Translation gives CASSQEGYAGANVLTF.

The rearrangement uses TRBV19 and TRBJ1-1; tentatively, D is TRBD1 (6 bases). V was shortened by 9 bases and J by 5 bases, with 13 bases between the two germline ends. This CDR3 is built from 12 residues. Germline V gene sequence: CDR1 LNHDA, CDR2 SQIVND (reference sequence). The CDR3 DNA is TGTGCCAGCTTGAAGAGGGGGACTGAAGCTTTCTTT. This codes for CASLKRGTEAFF.

The gene calls are TRBV19 and TRBJ2-1; D remains ambiguous. Germline lookup yields CDR1 LNHDA and CDR2 SQIVND (reference sequence). V gave up 2 bases and J gave up 2 bases, with 7 bases separating them. The CDR3 contains 14 residues. CDR3 DNA: TGTGCCAGTAGTATATACAGTACCTACAATGAGCAGTTCTTC. This encodes CASSIYSTYNEQFF.